The clone carrying this T cell receptor (beta chain) has only a few counts. Its target is not known. TCRdb analysed the PCR reads with MiXCR anew, one entry per CDR3 protein. The sample shows about 19,000 distinct CDR3 sequences, 40% to 55% of them seen only once. Looked up from germline, CDR1 is SEHNR and CDR2 is FQNEAQ (reference sequence). The ends lost 4 bases at V and 7 bases at J; junction bases unmatched: 13. The CDR3 covers 15 residues. This record belongs to a study of esophageal squamous cell carcinoma under preoperative chemotherapy. Background on the study: Samples included peripheral blood T cells as well as tumor-infiltrating lymphocytes.

Time point described: after preoperative PTX-NDP chemotherapy. Broader study findings: Post-treatment tumor-infiltrating lymphocytes appeared partly derived from peripheral T cells migrating into the tumor. Abundant clones tended to shrink rather than expand after paclitaxel-nedaplatin.

The chain carries TRBV7-9 and TRBJ2-7; TRBD1 matches 7 bases. Sample acquisition took place from a patient given preoperative chemotherapy. The receptor comes from a human donor with esophageal squamous cell carcinoma. The donor label of this sample is uncertain. The DNA of the CDR3 is TGTGCCAGCAGCTCCCCAGGACAGGCACAACAGGAGCAGTACTTC. Its translation: CASSSPGQAQQEQYF.